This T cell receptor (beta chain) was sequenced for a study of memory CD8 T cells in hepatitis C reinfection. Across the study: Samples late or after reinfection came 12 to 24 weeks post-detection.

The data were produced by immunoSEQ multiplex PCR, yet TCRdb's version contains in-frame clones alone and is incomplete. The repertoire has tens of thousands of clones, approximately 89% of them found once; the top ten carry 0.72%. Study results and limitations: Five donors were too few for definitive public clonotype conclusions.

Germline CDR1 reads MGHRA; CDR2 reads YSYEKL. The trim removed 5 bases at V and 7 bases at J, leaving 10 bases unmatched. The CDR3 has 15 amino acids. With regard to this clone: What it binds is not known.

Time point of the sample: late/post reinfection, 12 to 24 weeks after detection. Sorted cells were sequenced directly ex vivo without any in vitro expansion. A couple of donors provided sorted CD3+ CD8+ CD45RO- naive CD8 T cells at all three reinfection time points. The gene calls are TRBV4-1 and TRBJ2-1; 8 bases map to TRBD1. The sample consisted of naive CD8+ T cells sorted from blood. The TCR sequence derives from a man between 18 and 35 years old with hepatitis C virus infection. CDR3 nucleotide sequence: TGCGCCAGCAGCTCCCCGGGACAGGCGTTAAATGAGCAGTTCTTC. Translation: CASSSPGQALNEQFF.